Listed below are T cell receptor beta chains from one sample, sequenced in a study of beta chain features in type 1 diabetes. Clones were read by immunoSEQ multiplex PCR, and TCRdb kept only the in-frame ones, dropping some. Altogether 130,000 to 150,000 clones are present, just over 9% being singletons, with the ten largest covering about 0.66%. The specimen was central memory CD4+ T cells from blood. The receptors derive from a man aged 18 to 30 in good health. CDR3s include the opening cysteine and the closing phenylalanine or tryptophan. D genes are given only for firm matches. Clone size is shown for a subset of rows, as once, few, many or a class of expanded clone.

j_call: TRBJ2-2; cdr3_length: 17; v_call: TRBV19; clone_size: few; d_call: TRBD1; cdr3_nt: TGTGCCAGTAGTATAGGGTGGGACAGGTCGAACACCGGGGAGCTGTTTTTT; cdr3_aa: CASSIGWDRSNTGELFF
j_call: TRBJ2-4; cdr3_length: 10; v_call: TRBV29-1; clone_size: many; d_call: TRBD1; cdr3_nt: TGCAGCGCCGGGACAGACATTCAGTACTTC; cdr3_aa: CSAGTDIQYF
j_call: TRBJ2-6; cdr3_length: 14; v_call: TRBV25-1; clone_size: few; d_call: .; cdr3_nt: TGTGCCAGCAGTGAGAGCTCTGGGGCCAACGTCCTGACTTTC; cdr3_aa: CASSESSGANVLTF
j_call: TRBJ1-2; cdr3_length: 13; v_call: TRBV30; clone_size: few; d_call: .; cdr3_nt: TGTGCCTGGAGTGTACTTGATAACTATGGCTACACCTTC; cdr3_aa: CAWSVLDNYGYTF
j_call: TRBJ2-5; cdr3_length: 15; v_call: TRBV2; clone_size: few; d_call: TRBD1; cdr3_nt: TGTGCCAGCAGCGGAGGACAGGCCCAAGTGGAGACCCAGTACTTC; cdr3_aa: CASSGGQAQVETQYF
j_call: TRBJ2-5; cdr3_length: 15; v_call: TRBV18; clone_size: few; d_call: .; cdr3_nt: TGTGCCAGCTCACCGGCCGGACCGCCCGAGGGGACCCAGTACTTC; cdr3_aa: CASSPAGPPEGTQYF
j_call: TRBJ2-1; cdr3_length: 13; v_call: TRBV5-4; clone_size: .; d_call: TRBD1; cdr3_nt: TGTGCCAGCAGGGCTGACAGGGGGGATGAGCAGTTCTTC; cdr3_aa: CASRADRGDEQFF
j_call: TRBJ2-5; cdr3_length: 16; v_call: TRBV5-1; clone_size: .; d_call: TRBD2; cdr3_nt: TGCGCCAGCAGCTTGGTGCTAGCGGGGGGACAAGAGACCCAGTACTTC; cdr3_aa: CASSLVLAGGQETQYF
j_call: TRBJ2-6; cdr3_length: 15; v_call: TRBV7-9; clone_size: many; d_call: .; cdr3_nt: TGTGCCAGCACCCTTAGGGGAGGAGGGGCCAACGTCCTGACTTTC; cdr3_aa: CASTLRGGGANVLTF
j_call: TRBJ2-7; cdr3_length: 15; v_call: TRBV4-3; clone_size: few; d_call: .; cdr3_nt: TGCGCCAGCAGCTCTATATTCCCGGGACACTACGAGCAGTACTTC; cdr3_aa: CASSSIFPGHYEQYF
j_call: TRBJ2-5; cdr3_length: 11; v_call: TRBV29-1; clone_size: few; d_call: .; cdr3_nt: TGCAGCGTTGCGGGGGTCGAGACCCAGTACTTC; cdr3_aa: CSVAGVETQYF
j_call: TRBJ2-7; cdr3_length: 15; v_call: TRBV19; clone_size: .; d_call: TRBD1; cdr3_nt: TGTGCCAGTAGTATCTGGGACAGGGGTTCCTACGAGCAGTACTTC; cdr3_aa: CASSIWDRGSYEQYF
j_call: TRBJ2-5; cdr3_length: 14; v_call: TRBV4-1; clone_size: .; d_call: .; cdr3_nt: TGCGCCAGCAGCCAAGTATACACAAAAGAGACCCAGTACTTC; cdr3_aa: CASSQVYTKETQYF
j_call: TRBJ1-5; cdr3_length: 14; v_call: TRBV5-1; clone_size: .; d_call: TRBD1; cdr3_nt: TGCGCCAGCAGCTCTGGACAGGGCAATCAGCCCCAGCATTTT; cdr3_aa: CASSSGQGNQPQHF
j_call: TRBJ2-7; cdr3_length: 15; v_call: TRBV7-6; clone_size: .; d_call: .; cdr3_nt: TGTGCCAGCAGCTTTGCCGACCGGGAACCCTACGAGCAGTACTTC; cdr3_aa: CASSFADREPYEQYF
j_call: TRBJ2-7; cdr3_length: 15; v_call: TRBV6-5; clone_size: few; d_call: TRBD2; cdr3_nt: TGTGCCAGCAGTTACTCCAGCGGGGGAGCCTACGAGCAGTACTTC; cdr3_aa: CASSYSSGGAYEQYF
j_call: TRBJ1-2; cdr3_length: 15; v_call: TRBV7-9; clone_size: .; d_call: .; cdr3_nt: TGTGCCAGCAGCCCCAACCTCGGACAGAAGGGTGGCTACACCTTC; cdr3_aa: CASSPNLGQKGGYTF
j_call: TRBJ1-5; cdr3_length: 12; v_call: TRBV7-9; clone_size: .; d_call: .; cdr3_nt: TGTGCCAGCAGTCCAGGGAATCAGCCCCAGCATTTT; cdr3_aa: CASSPGNQPQHF
j_call: TRBJ2-3; cdr3_length: 15; v_call: TRBV11-2; clone_size: few; d_call: TRBD2; cdr3_nt: TGTGCCAGCAGCTTCGCTAGCGGGGGGGCGGGGGCGCAGTATTTT; cdr3_aa: CASSFASGGAGAQYF
j_call: TRBJ2-3; cdr3_length: 15; v_call: TRBV25-1; clone_size: many; d_call: TRBD2; cdr3_nt: TGTGCCAGCGCTTTCTCTAGCGGGGGGGCAGATACGCAGTATTTT; cdr3_aa: CASAFSSGGADTQYF
j_call: TRBJ1-2; cdr3_length: 14; v_call: TRBV4-3; clone_size: few; d_call: TRBD1; cdr3_nt: TGCGCCAGCAGCCAATCCCGGGACAGGGTGGGCTACACCTTC; cdr3_aa: CASSQSRDRVGYTF
j_call: TRBJ2-4; cdr3_length: 14; v_call: TRBV5-4; clone_size: .; d_call: TRBD1; cdr3_nt: TGTGCCAGCAGCTACACAGGGGCGGGAAACATTCAGTACTTC; cdr3_aa: CASSYTGAGNIQYF
j_call: TRBJ2-3; cdr3_length: 17; v_call: TRBV18; clone_size: .; d_call: TRBD2; cdr3_nt: TGTGCCAGCTCACCACCCGGGACTAGCGGGGGGGCAGATACGCAGTATTTT; cdr3_aa: CASSPPGTSGGADTQYF
j_call: TRBJ2-1; cdr3_length: 16; v_call: TRBV9; clone_size: .; d_call: .; cdr3_nt: TGTGCCAGCAGCGTAGGGGGCAGGACCTCCTACAATGAGCAGTTCTTC; cdr3_aa: CASSVGGRTSYNEQFF
j_call: TRBJ2-2; cdr3_length: 11; v_call: TRBV20-1; clone_size: few; d_call: .; cdr3_nt: TGCAGTGCCAAGACTTGGGGGGAGCTGTTTTTT; cdr3_aa: CSAKTWGELFF
j_call: TRBJ2-1; cdr3_length: 15; v_call: TRBV4-1; clone_size: many; d_call: .; cdr3_nt: TGCGCCAGCAGCCCTGAGGAGGGGTCCTACAATGAGCAGTTCTTC; cdr3_aa: CASSPEEGSYNEQFF
j_call: TRBJ1-2; cdr3_length: 20; v_call: TRBV18; clone_size: .; d_call: .; cdr3_nt: TGTGCCAGCTCACCAGGGATCTTTCAGGGACTAAAACCCTCTAACTATGGCTACACCTTC; cdr3_aa: CASSPGIFQGLKPSNYGYTF
j_call: TRBJ1-1; cdr3_length: 15; v_call: TRBV6-6; clone_size: .; d_call: .; cdr3_nt: TGTGCCAGTGTCCCAATCCACTCGGGAGGCACTGAAGCTTTCTTT; cdr3_aa: CASVPIHSGGTEAFF
j_call: TRBJ2-2; cdr3_length: 14; v_call: TRBV6-5; clone_size: .; d_call: .; cdr3_nt: TGTGCCAGCAGGCCAGGGGACCGGGGCGGGGAGCTGTTTTTT; cdr3_aa: CASRPGDRGGELFF
j_call: TRBJ2-7; cdr3_length: 12; v_call: TRBV29-1; clone_size: many; d_call: .; cdr3_nt: TGCAGCGTTGTTACGCGCACCTACGAGCAGTACTTC; cdr3_aa: CSVVTRTYEQYF
j_call: TRBJ1-1; cdr3_length: 15; v_call: TRBV7-9; clone_size: .; d_call: .; cdr3_nt: TGTGCCAGCAGCCCCTATGCGGGACTGAACACTGAAGCTTTCTTT; cdr3_aa: CASSPYAGLNTEAFF
j_call: TRBJ2-2; cdr3_length: 12; v_call: TRBV18; clone_size: few; d_call: .; cdr3_nt: TGTGCCAGCTCACCTCGCACCGGGGAGCTGTTTTTT; cdr3_aa: CASSPRTGELFF
j_call: TRBJ2-3; cdr3_length: 15; v_call: TRBV7-3; clone_size: few; d_call: .; cdr3_nt: TGTGCCAGCAGCTTACTGCCTAGTGGCACAGATACGCAGTATTTT; cdr3_aa: CASSLLPSGTDTQYF
j_call: TRBJ2-5; cdr3_length: 15; v_call: TRBV7-6; clone_size: .; d_call: .; cdr3_nt: TGTGCCAGCAGCGTTCACATCTTTGGAGGGGAGACCCAGTACTTC; cdr3_aa: CASSVHIFGGETQYF
j_call: TRBJ1-2; cdr3_length: 13; v_call: TRBV5-1; clone_size: .; d_call: .; cdr3_nt: TGCGCCAGCAGCTTCGGAGGTGACTATGGCTACACCTTC; cdr3_aa: CASSFGGDYGYTF
j_call: TRBJ2-5; cdr3_length: 12; v_call: TRBV5-5; clone_size: few; d_call: .; cdr3_nt: TGTGCCAGCAGCTTTAGCCCAGAGACCCAGTACTTC; cdr3_aa: CASSFSPETQYF
j_call: TRBJ2-7; cdr3_length: 12; v_call: TRBV5-1; clone_size: .; d_call: .; cdr3_nt: TGCGCCAGCGCCTCAGACAGCTACGAGCAGTACTTC; cdr3_aa: CASASDSYEQYF
j_call: TRBJ1-2; cdr3_length: 12; v_call: TRBV6-5; clone_size: few; d_call: .; cdr3_nt: TGTGCCAGCAACGGACGGGGCTATGGCTACACCTTC; cdr3_aa: CASNGRGYGYTF